A selection of T cell receptor beta chains follows, all from one sample in a study of shared clonotypes between healthy human individuals. TCRdb's copy holds only in-frame clones and misses some; the assay was immunoSEQ multiplex PCR. The table has 1.6 million or so clones, approximately 97% seen once. Source material: naive CD4+ T cells sorted from blood. The receptors shown here come from a man aged 25 to 40 in good health. Each CDR3 is given with its conserved first and last residue. A D gene is named only where the DNA matches it firmly. Some rows have no size entry. The others give once, few or many, or a class for an expanded clone.

>TRBV5-1|.|.|TRBJ1-4
CASSSGRDVNEKLFF
TGCGCCAGCAGCTCCGGACGTGACGTTAATGAAAAACTGTTTTTT
>TRBV7-7|.|TRBD2|TRBJ2-5
CASSPELAAQETQYF
TGTGCTAGCAGCCCAGAACTAGCGGCCCAAGAGACCCAGTACTTC
>TRBV30|.|TRBD2|TRBJ2-7
CAWRASGSKSHEQYF
TGTGCCTGGAGGGCTAGCGGGAGTAAAAGCCACGAGCAGTACTTC
>TRBV6-5|.|TRBD2|TRBJ2-3
CASSQREGADTQYF
TGTGCCAGCAGTCAGCGGGAGGGGGCAGATACGCAGTATTTT
>TRBV15|.|.|TRBJ1-2
CATSRDRLYGYTF
TGTGCCACCAGCAGAGATCGGCTCTATGGCTACACCTTC
>TRBV7-2|.|TRBD2|TRBJ2-5
CASSSDGRAVETQYF
TGTGCCAGCAGCTCTGACGGGAGGGCCGTGGAGACCCAGTACTTC
>TRBV15|.|.|TRBJ1-4
CATRRGNEKLFF
TGTGCCACCCGCCGCGGTAATGAAAAACTGTTTTTT
>TRBV29-1|.|.|TRBJ2-1
CSVVGGGGGRPSFSSYNEQFF
TGCAGCGTTGTTGGAGGGGGCGGCGGGAGGCCCAGCTTCAGCTCCTACAATGAGCAGTTCTTC
>TRBV9|.|TRBD2|TRBJ2-2
CASDSTSGNTGELFF
TGTGCCAGCGATTCTACTAGCGGGAACACCGGGGAGCTGTTTTTT
>TRBV28|.|.|TRBJ2-5
CASRLYGETQYF
TGTGCCAGCCGTCTATATGGGGAGACCCAGTACTTC
>TRBV14|.|.|TRBJ2-3
CASSQLTVADTQYF
TGTGCCAGCAGCCAATTGACAGTCGCAGATACGCAGTATTTT
>TRBV6-1|.|.|TRBJ2-7
CASSETVNEQYF
TGTGCCAGCAGTGAGACGGTTAACGAGCAGTACTTC
>TRBV6-1|few|.|TRBJ2-7
CASSERLVFEQYF
TGTGCCAGCAGTGAAAGACTAGTATTCGAGCAGTACTTC
>TRBV12-5|.|.|TRBJ2-3
CASGSGAGATDTQYF
TGTGCTAGTGGTTCCGGTGCGGGTGCCACAGATACGCAGTATTTT
>TRBV28|.|.|TRBJ1-2
CASTEAGTSYYGYTF
TGTGCCAGCACCGAGGCAGGGACGAGCTACTATGGCTACACCTTC
>TRBV5-1|.|.|TRBJ2-2
CASSLLTNANTGELFF
TGCGCCAGCAGCTTGTTGACTAACGCGAACACCGGGGAGCTGTTTTTT
>TRBV7-2|once|TRBD2|TRBJ2-1
CASSLVGGSHYNEQFF
TGTGCCAGCAGCTTAGTGGGCGGGAGCCACTACAATGAGCAGTTCTTC
>TRBV10-1|.|TRBD2|TRBJ2-7
CASSKLAGGRNEQYF
TGCGCCAGCAGTAAACTAGCGGGAGGACGGAACGAGCAGTACTTC
>TRBV10-3|once|.|TRBJ1-2
CAIGSTAMSTYGYTF
TGTGCCATCGGTTCGACAGCGATGTCGACTTATGGCTACACCTTC
>TRBV27|.|.|TRBJ2-7
CASSPYQRARPYEQYF
TGTGCCAGCAGTCCCTATCAGCGGGCGCGACCCTACGAGCAGTACTTC
>TRBV7-8|.|.|TRBJ2-2
CASSLGWAYANTGELFF
TGTGCCAGCAGCTTAGGGTGGGCTTACGCAAACACCGGGGAGCTGTTTTTT